This T cell receptor beta chain derives from a study of T cells after yellow fever vaccination. Study-wide findings and caveats: Reappearance after the booster was seen for most primary-vaccination clones, at approximately 97% CD4 and around 90% CD8. It was the secondary response that reached its peak faster, day 5 versus 15, but it was weaker.

A note on this clonotype: The antigen remains unidentified.

Template switching by 5'RACE produced TCR cDNA, adding a universal primer site and UMIs. From the 5' RACE reads, TCRdb called clonotypes with MiXCR, one entry per CDR3 protein. The sample has 620,000 or so distinct CDR3 sequences; around 16% are singletons. Germline V gives CDR1 SGHVS, CDR2 FQNEAQ. The CDR3 totals 14 residues. The V gene lost 3 bases and the J gene lost 7 bases, with 15 bases spanning the gap. The sequence was obtained from a man in his late teens or twenties who received the YFV17D yellow fever vaccine. The source material was PBMCs, sampled about 5 days after the first yellow fever vaccination. The chain joins TRBV7-8 to TRBJ1-2; D gene unclear. Written as DNA, the CDR3 is TGTGCCAGCAGCTTGTTCAAGGGTGAGGCTGGCTACACCTTC. Its protein is CASSLFKGEAGYTF.